This T cell receptor beta chain was profiled in a study of glioma-infiltrating T cells. The junction had 6 bases not matched to a gene; V was cut back by 3 bases and J by 9 bases. This CDR3 contains 13 residues. Per germline, CDR1 SGHNT and CDR2 YYREEE (reference sequence). To note about this clonotype: Its antigen remains unknown.

General observations from the study: Gliomas, especially low-grade, showed above-expected tissue-blood divergence; non-neoplastic patients showed below. Tissue and blood shared very few CDR3 sequences.

Amplification of TCR alpha and beta CDR3 regions from RNA used iRepertoire nested multiplex PCR. Input was roughly 95-450 ng of tissue mRNA or PBMC total RNA. TCRdb re-called the multiplex PCR reads with MiXCR, one entry per CDR3 protein. Of 100,000 to 150,000 distinct CDR3 sequences in the sample, approximately 26% were seen once. This receptor was taken from a human donor with low-grade glioma or glioblastoma, undergoing nonglioma brain surgery, or in good health (not recorded which). The sequenced sample consisted of glioma tissue, nonneoplastic brain tissue, or PBMCs (not recorded which). The chain couples TRBV5-4 to TRBJ2-1; 7 nucleotides match TRBD2. CDR3 residues: CASSWRLAGEQFF. CDR3 sequence (DNA): TGTGCCAGCAGCTGGAGACTAGCAGGTGAGCAGTTCTTC.